Shown below are 23 T cell receptor beta chains from a single sample sequenced in a study of cytomegalovirus exposure and HLA in healthy donors. The study ran its PCR with 60 Vbeta and 13 Jbeta primers. Produced via immunoSEQ multiplex PCR; TCRdb's table is partial and in-frame only. Of 95,000 to 150,000 clones in the sample, approximately 65% were seen once. The source material was PBMCs. The receptors derive from a man aged 18-30 years in good health and CMV-seronegative.

This rearrangement joins TRBV7-6 to TRBJ2-1; TRBD2 aligns across 10 bases. The V gene end was trimmed by 2 bases and the J gene end by 2 bases; junction bases not matched to a gene: 12. Germline V gene lookup returns CDR1 SGHVS and CDR2 FNYEAQ. This CDR3 is built from 19 residues. The CDR3 region has the DNA TGTGCCAGCAGCTTAACAGCGGGGGGGGGTTCCAGGACCTACAATGAGCAGTTCTTC. Its translation is CASSLTAGGGSRTYNEQFF.

J is TRBJ2-1 and V is TRBV29-1; 8 bases are shared with TRBD1. The CDR3 is 14 residues long. Germline CDR1 and CDR2: SQVTM and ANQGSEA. V gave up 5 bases and J gave up 5 bases; unmatched junction bases: 8. CDR3 amino acids: CSVRTGRSHNEQFF. CDR3 bases: TGCAGCGTTCGGACAGGGAGAAGTCACAATGAGCAGTTCTTC.

This clone was picked up a small number of times. The V and J genes are TRBV28 and TRBJ1-3, with no clear D. Germline V CDR1 and CDR2: MDHEN, SYDVKM. Trimming shortened V by 2 bases and J by 3 bases, and 2 bases separated the two germline ends. This CDR3 contains 12 residues. The CDR3 DNA follows: TGTGCCAGCAGTTTACGTGGAAACACCATATATTTT. This sequence encodes CASSLRGNTIYF.

This chain links TRBV7-2 with TRBJ1-1; perhaps TRBD1 as D (6 bases). Germline V gives CDR1 SGHTA, CDR2 FQGNSA. V was pared by 5 bases and J by 5 bases, with 18 bases between. The CDR3 has 15 amino acids. The CDR3 DNA follows: TGTGCCAGCAGCCATAACAGGGAGTCGAGGACTGAAGCTTTCTTT. It is translated as CASSHNRESRTEAFF.

The chain has TRBV9 and TRBJ2-1; 9 positions agree with TRBD1. The V and J ends lost 1 base and 6 bases, in that order; junction bases with no gene match: 8. Germline V gene sequence: CDR1 SGDLS, CDR2 YYNGEE. This CDR3 region has 16 residues. The CDR3 sequence is CASSVYRDRVGNEQFF. The CDR3 coding sequence is TGTGCCAGCAGCGTATACCGGGACAGGGTTGGCAATGAGCAGTTCTTC.

The V and J genes are TRBV5-1 and TRBJ2-7; 7 positions agree with TRBD1. The J segment lost 11 bases and the V segment lost 4 bases, leaving 12 bases of the junction unmatched. Per germline, CDR1 SGHRS and CDR2 YFSETQ. CDR3 size: 13 residues. CDR3 loop: CASSPGTALRKYF. The CDR3 region has the DNA TGCGCCAGCAGCCCAGGGACAGCCCTAAGGAAGTACTTC. Full variable domain (outside the CDR3, taken from reference TRBV5-1 and TRBJ2-7): KAGVTQTPRYLIKTRGQQVTLSCSPISGHRSVSWYQQTPGQGLQFLFEYFSETQRNKGNFPGRFSGRQFSNSRSEMNVSTLELGDSALYLCASSPGTALRKYFGPGTRLTVT.

This chain joins TRBV13 and TRBJ2-3, with TRBD1 as a possible D gene (5 bases). The CDR3 extends over 17 amino acids. The germline gives CDR1 PRHDT, CDR2 FYEKMQ (reference sequence). Trimming cost V 5 bases and J 2 bases, with 20 bases left between them. The CDR3 here is CASSPHWATGSTDTQYF. For the CDR3, the DNA is TGTGCCAGCAGCCCACATTGGGCTACAGGATCCACAGATACGCAGTATTTT.

This clone came up a few times. The chain recombines TRBV7-9 with TRBJ2-7; D possibly corresponds to TRBD1 (6 bases). Germline CDR1 SEHNR, CDR2 FQNEAQ (reference sequence). Trimming left V 4 bases short and J 3 bases short, with 16 bases between. The CDR3 is 15 residues long. CDR3 in DNA: TGTGCCAGCAGCTGGAGTCAGGGGTTTGGCTACGAGCAGTACTTC. Translating it yields CASSWSQGFGYEQYF.

This clone was recorded a few times. The rearrangement links TRBV5-8 to TRBJ2-5, with 10 nucleotides matching TRBD2. Trimming removed 4 bases from V and 9 bases from J; junction bases left unmatched: 12. CDR1 and CDR2 from the germline V gene are SGHTS and YDEGEE. The CDR3 extends over 15 amino acids. The CDR3 nucleotides read TGTGCCAGCAGCCGCACTAGCGGGGCCAAAGGGGCCCAGTACTTC. As protein: CASSRTSGAKGAQYF.

The V and J genes are TRBV11-3 and TRBJ2-7; 14 bases agree with TRBD2. The CDR3 is 17 amino acids. CDR1 SGHNT and CDR2 YENEEA come from the germline V gene. Trimming removed 5 bases from V and 0 bases from J; junction bases left unmatched: 6. The CDR3 DNA reads TGTGCCAGCAGCAGAGGACTAGCGGGAGGAAACTCCTACGAGCAGTACTTC. This sequence encodes CASSRGLAGGNSYEQYF.

V and J are TRBV18 and TRBJ2-5, with 7 bases that match TRBD1. CDR1 and CDR2 from the germline V gene are KGHSH and LQKENI. J was trimmed by 5 bases and V by 1 base; bases with no gene match: 4. The CDR3 length is 14 residues. The CDR3 protein is CASSPLGTVETQYF. CDR3 coding DNA: TGTGCCAGCTCACCACTAGGGACAGTGGAGACCCAGTACTTC.

Of note for this clone: One end of the junction does not line up with germline, which may come from a read error. The rearrangement links TRBV5-5 to TRBJ2-7; 10 bases map to TRBD1. The CDR3 is 14 amino acids. Germline values: CDR1 SGHKS, CDR2 YYEKEE (reference sequence). The CDR3 is CASSPGDRGYEQYF. The CDR3 nucleotides are TGTGCCAGCAGCCCGGGGGACAGGGGTTACGAGCAGTATTTC. The variable domain in full, completed from reference TRBV5-5 and TRBJ2-7, reads DAGVTQSPTHLIKTRGQQVTLRCSPISGHKSVSWYQQVLGQGPQFIFQYYEKEERGRGNFPDRFSARQFPNYSSELNVNALLLGDSALYLCASSPGDRGYEQYFGPGTRLTVT.

V usage is TRBV28 and J usage is TRBJ2-4; possible D gene TRBD2, 5 bases. CDR1 is MDHEN, CDR2 SYDVKM, per germline. V lost 5 bases, J lost 8 bases, and 10 bases lay in between. The CDR3 contains 12 residues. DNA for the CDR3: TGTGCCAGCAGTCTCTGGGGAGACATTCAGTACTTC. Protein: CASSLWGDIQYF. The complete variable domain, with remaining parts taken from reference TRBV28 and TRBJ2-4, reads DVKVTQSSRYLVKRTGEKVFLECVQDMDHENMFWYRQDPGLGLRLIYFSYDVKMKEKGDIPEGYSVSREKKERFSLILESASTNQTSMYLCASSLWGDIQYFGAGTRLSVL.

The V gene is TRBV5-4, the J gene TRBJ2-5, with 8 bases matching TRBD1. The last part of the DNA fits TRBJ2-7 better; the J call may be wrong. Germline-derived CDR1 and CDR2 are SGHNT and YYREEE (reference sequence). The CDR3 is 14 residues long. The CDR3 DNA sequence: TGTGCCAGCAGCTCCGGACAGGGCCGTTACGAGCAGTACTTC. It specifies CASSSGQGRYEQYF.

V gene TRBV19 combines with J gene TRBJ2-7; D might be TRBD1 (5 bases). Trimming cost V 1 base and J 3 bases, with 7 bases left between them. Germline CDR1 is LNHDA and CDR2 is SQIVND (reference sequence). This CDR3 is built from 13 residues. In DNA, the CDR3 is TGTGCCAGTAGTATAGGGGGCGGCTACGAGCAGTACTTC. As protein: CASSIGGGYEQYF.

The chain is built from TRBV6-5 and TRBJ2-2; TRBD2 agrees at 7 bases. The V segment lost 7 bases and the J segment 5 bases; nucleotides outside the gene matches: 10. The germline gives CDR1 MNHEY, CDR2 SVGAGI. The CDR3 runs to 15 residues. The CDR3 DNA reads TGTGCCAGCAACCTTATGGGGGGGTCAACCGGGGAGCTGTTTTTT. This translates into CASNLMGGSTGELFF.

The V gene is TRBV10-3, the J gene TRBJ2-7; perhaps TRBD2 as D (5 bases). Looked up from germline, CDR1 is ENHRY and CDR2 is SYGVKD. The CDR3 extends over 12 amino acids. Trimming took 5 bases from V and 3 from J, leaving 8 bases between them. The CDR3 sequence is CAISSGSYEQYF. DNA of the CDR3: TGTGCCATCAGTAGCGGAAGCTACGAGCAGTACTTC.

The rearrangement links TRBV23-1 to TRBJ2-2, with a tentative D call TRBD1 (6 bases). TRBV23-1 counts as an open reading frame of uncertain function. V was clipped by 6 bases and J by 7 bases, with 12 bases between them. The CDR3 has 13 amino acids. The CDR3 nucleotides read TGCGCCAGCAGGCATGAGGGACACGGGGAGCTGTTTTTT. This translates into CASRHEGHGELFF.

The rearrangement links TRBV7-2 to TRBJ2-2; no reliable D call. Germline V CDR1 and CDR2: SGHTA, FQGNSA. There are 13 residues in the CDR3. V lost 4 bases and J lost 7, with 10 bases in between. CDR3: CASSSRIDGELFF. CDR3 nucleotides: TGTGCCAGCAGCTCCAGGATCGACGGGGAGCTGTTTTTT. The whole variable domain, remainder taken from reference TRBV7-2 and TRBJ2-2, is GAGVSQSPSNKVTEKGKDVELRCDPISGHTALYWYRQSLGQGLEFLIYFQGNSAPDKSGLPSDRFSAERTGGSVSTLTIQRTQQEDSAVYLCASSSRIDGELFFGEGSRLTVL.

The chain is built from TRBV5-5 and TRBJ2-2, with 9 bases fitting TRBD1. With V trimmed by 0 bases and J by 4 bases, 1 base remained unmatched. Per the germline V gene, CDR1 is SGHKS and CDR2 is YYEKEE (reference sequence). The CDR3 has 15 residues. CDR3 amino acids: CASSLADRGTGELFF. Here the CDR3 DNA reads TGTGCCAGCAGCTTGGCGGACAGGGGCACCGGGGAGCTGTTTTTT. The complete variable domain, with remaining parts taken from reference TRBV5-5 and TRBJ2-2, reads DAGVTQSPTHLIKTRGQQVTLRCSPISGHKSVSWYQQVLGQGPQFIFQYYEKEERGRGNFPDRFSARQFPNYSSELNVNALLLGDSALYLCASSLADRGTGELFFGEGSRLTVL.

The V call is TRBV30, the J call TRBJ2-2; D uncertain. There are 14 residues in the CDR3. The germline V and J ends were trimmed by 0 bases and 8 bases, with 13 bases remaining between them. Germline V gene sequence: CDR1 GTSNPN, CDR2 SVGIG (reference sequence). The CDR3 loop is CAWSVITPRGELFF. The CDR3 bases are TGTGCCTGGAGTGTAATAACTCCCCGAGGGGAGCTGTTTTTT.

This clone has a handful of counts. V gene TRBV7-2 combines with J gene TRBJ2-5; 8 positions match TRBD1. The J call could be wrong; TRBJ2-7 is a better fit for the DNA end. The CDR3 is 15 residues long. CDR1 is SGHTA and CDR2 is FQGNSA in the germline V gene. CDR3 region: CASSPGQVSSYEQYF. The DNA of the CDR3 is TGTGCCAGCAGCCCGGGACAGGTGAGCTCCTACGAGCAGTACTTC.

The chain is built from TRBV9 and TRBJ2-3; weak D call: TRBD2 (5 bases). V lost 3 bases and J 8 bases, leaving 13 bases between the germline ends. CDR3 length equals 13 residues. In germline, CDR1 is SGDLS, CDR2 YYNGEE. As DNA, the CDR3 is TGTGCCAGCAGCGAGGTCAGAGGGAGTACGCAGTATTTT. Its translation: CASSEVRGSTQYF.